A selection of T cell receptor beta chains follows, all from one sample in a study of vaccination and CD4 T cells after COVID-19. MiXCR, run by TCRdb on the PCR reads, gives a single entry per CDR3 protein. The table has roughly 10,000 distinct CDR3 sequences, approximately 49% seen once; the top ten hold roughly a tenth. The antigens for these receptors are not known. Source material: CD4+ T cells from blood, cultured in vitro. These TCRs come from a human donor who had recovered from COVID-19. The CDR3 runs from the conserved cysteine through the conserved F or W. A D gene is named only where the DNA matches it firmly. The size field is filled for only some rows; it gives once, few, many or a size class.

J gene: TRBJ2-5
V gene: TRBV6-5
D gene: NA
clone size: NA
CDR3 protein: CASTYPDAETQYF
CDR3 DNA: TGTGCCAGCACTTACCCAGATGCAGAGACCCAGTACTTC

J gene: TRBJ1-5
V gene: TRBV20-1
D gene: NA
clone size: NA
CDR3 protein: CSARDPQGNQPQHF
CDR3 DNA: TGCAGTGCTAGAGATCCCCAGGGAAATCAGCCCCAGCATTTT

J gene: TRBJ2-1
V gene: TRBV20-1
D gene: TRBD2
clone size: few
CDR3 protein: CSARDLAGNEQFF
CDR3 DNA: TGCAGTGCTAGAGATCTAGCGGGAAATGAGCAGTTCTTC

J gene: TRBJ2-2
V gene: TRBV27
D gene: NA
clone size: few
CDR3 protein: CASSLSMRGDYTGELFF
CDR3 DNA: TGTGCCAGCAGTTTATCGATGAGGGGAGATTACACCGGGGAGCTGTTTTTT

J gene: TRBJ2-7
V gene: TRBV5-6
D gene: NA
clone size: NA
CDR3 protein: CASSLVAGRSEQYF
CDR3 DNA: TGTGCCAGCAGCTTGGTGGCAGGGCGCAGCGAGCAGTACTTC

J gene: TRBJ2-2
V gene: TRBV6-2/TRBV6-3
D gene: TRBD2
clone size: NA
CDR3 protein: CASTYSSGRYTGELFF
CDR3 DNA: TGTGCCAGCACCTACTCTAGCGGGAGGTACACCGGGGAGCTGTTTTTT

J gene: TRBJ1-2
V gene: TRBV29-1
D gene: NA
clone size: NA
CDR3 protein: CSVERSGRGYTF
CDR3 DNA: TGCAGCGTTGAAAGGAGCGGACGGGGCTACACCTTC

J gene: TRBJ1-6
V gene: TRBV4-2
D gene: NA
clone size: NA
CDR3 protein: CASSQQRLGRGSLHF
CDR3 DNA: TGTGCCAGCAGCCAACAGAGACTGGGCAGGGGATCCCTCCACTTT

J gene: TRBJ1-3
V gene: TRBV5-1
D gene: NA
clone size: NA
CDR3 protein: CASSLGSYSGNTIYF
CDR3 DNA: TGCGCCAGCAGCTTGGGGTCTTACTCTGGAAACACCATATATTTT

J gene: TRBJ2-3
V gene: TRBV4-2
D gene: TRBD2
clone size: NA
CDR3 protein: CASTEGASGSTDTQYF
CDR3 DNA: TGTGCCAGCACCGAAGGGGCTAGCGGGAGTACAGATACGCAGTATTTT

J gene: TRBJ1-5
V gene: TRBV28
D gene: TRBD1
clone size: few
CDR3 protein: CASRNTGTGGSQPQHF
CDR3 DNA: TGTGCCAGCAGAAATACCGGGACAGGGGGCTCTCAGCCCCAGCATTTT

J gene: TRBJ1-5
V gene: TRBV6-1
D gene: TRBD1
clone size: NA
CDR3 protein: CASSEVGGGNNQPQHF
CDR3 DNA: TGTGCCAGCAGTGAAGTTGGAGGGGGCAACAATCAGCCCCAGCATTTT

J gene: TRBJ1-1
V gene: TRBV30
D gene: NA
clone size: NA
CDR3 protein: CAWSVRGQKRGNTEAFF
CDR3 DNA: TGTGCCTGGAGTGTAAGGGGTCAGAAACGTGGGAACACTGAAGCTTTCTTT

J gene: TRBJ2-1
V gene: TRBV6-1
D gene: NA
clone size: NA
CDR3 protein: CASSHRLGTYNEQFF
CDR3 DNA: TGTGCCAGCAGTCATCGACTTGGAACCTACAATGAGCAGTTCTTC

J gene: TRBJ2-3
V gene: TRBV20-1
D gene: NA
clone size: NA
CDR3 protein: CSARSGSTDTQYF
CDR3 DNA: TGCAGCGCCCGCAGCGGGAGCACAGATACGCAGTATTTT

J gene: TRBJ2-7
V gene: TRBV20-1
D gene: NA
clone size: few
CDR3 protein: CSASGGFHEQYF
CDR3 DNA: TGCAGTGCTAGCGGAGGGTTCCACGAGCAGTACTTC

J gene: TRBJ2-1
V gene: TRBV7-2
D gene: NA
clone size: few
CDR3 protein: CASSSRQFF
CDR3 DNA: TGTGCCAGCAGCTCCCGACAGTTCTTC

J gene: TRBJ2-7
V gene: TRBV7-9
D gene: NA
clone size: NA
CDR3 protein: CASSQGIYEQYF
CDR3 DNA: TGTGCCAGCTCACAGGGCATCTACGAGCAGTACTTC

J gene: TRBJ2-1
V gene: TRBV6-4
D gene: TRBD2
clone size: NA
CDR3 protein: CASSDSTSGSNEQFF
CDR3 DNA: TGTGCCAGCAGTGACTCGACTAGCGGGAGCAATGAGCAGTTCTTC

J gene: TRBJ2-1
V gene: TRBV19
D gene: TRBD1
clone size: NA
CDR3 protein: CASSRITGGAFGHEQFF
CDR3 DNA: TGTGCCAGTAGTAGAATCACAGGGGGCGCCTTTGGCCATGAGCAGTTCTTC

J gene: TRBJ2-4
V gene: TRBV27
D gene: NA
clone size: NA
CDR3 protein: CASSERGGLNIQYF
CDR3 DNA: TGTGCCAGCAGTGAGAGAGGAGGGTTAAACATTCAGTACTTC

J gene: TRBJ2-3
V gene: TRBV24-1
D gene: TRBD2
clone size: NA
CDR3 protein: CATSDPRLASDTQYF
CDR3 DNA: TGTGCCACCAGTGATCCACGACTAGCGTCAGATACGCAGTATTTT

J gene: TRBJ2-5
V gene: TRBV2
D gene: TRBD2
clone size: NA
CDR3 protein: CASSKTSGTVQETQYF
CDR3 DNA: TGTGCCAGCAGTAAAACTAGCGGGACAGTCCAAGAGACCCAGTACTTC

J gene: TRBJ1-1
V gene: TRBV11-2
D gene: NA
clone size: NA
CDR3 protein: CASSWGKNTEAFF
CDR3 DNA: TGTGCCAGCAGCTGGGGGAAGAACACTGAAGCTTTCTTT

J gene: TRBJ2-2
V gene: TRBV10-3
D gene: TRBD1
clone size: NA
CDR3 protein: CAIADQGAIGELFF
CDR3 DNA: TGTGCCATCGCTGACCAGGGGGCAATCGGGGAGCTGTTTTTT

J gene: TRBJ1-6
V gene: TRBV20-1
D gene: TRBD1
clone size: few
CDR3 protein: CSAEARDRLNSPLHF
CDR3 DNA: TGCAGTGCTGAAGCCCGGGACAGACTTAATTCACCCCTCCACTTT

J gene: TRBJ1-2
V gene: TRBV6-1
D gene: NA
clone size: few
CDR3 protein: CASTRTENGYTF
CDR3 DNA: TGTGCCAGCACCCGGACTGAAAATGGCTACACCTTC

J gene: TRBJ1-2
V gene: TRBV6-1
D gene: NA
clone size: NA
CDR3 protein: CASTILTGSHYGYTF
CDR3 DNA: TGTGCCAGCACAATACTAACCGGGAGTCACTATGGCTACACCTTC

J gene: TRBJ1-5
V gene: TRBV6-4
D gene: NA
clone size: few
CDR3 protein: CARRPGQPQHF
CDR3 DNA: TGTGCCAGGAGGCCCGGGCAGCCCCAGCATTTT

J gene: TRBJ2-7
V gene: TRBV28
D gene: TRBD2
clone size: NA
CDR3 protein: CASSPAGTSGYEQYF
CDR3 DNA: TGTGCCAGCAGTCCGGCCGGGACTAGCGGCTACGAGCAGTACTTC

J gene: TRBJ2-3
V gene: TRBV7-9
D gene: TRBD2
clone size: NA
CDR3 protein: CASSERGRREREDTQYF
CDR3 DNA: TGTGCCAGCAGCGAAAGGGGTAGGCGGGAGAGAGAAGATACGCAGTATTTT

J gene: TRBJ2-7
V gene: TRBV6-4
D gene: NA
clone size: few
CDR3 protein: CASSRVQVLRSYEQYF
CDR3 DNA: TGTGCCAGCAGTCGAGTTCAAGTTCTTCGGTCCTACGAGCAGTACTTC

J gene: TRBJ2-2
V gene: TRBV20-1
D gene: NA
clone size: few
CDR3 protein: CSAVFQEITGELFF
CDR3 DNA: TGCAGTGCCGTTTTCCAGGAGATCACCGGGGAGCTGTTTTTT

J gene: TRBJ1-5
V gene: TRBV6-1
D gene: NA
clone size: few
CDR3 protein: CASSRDINQPQHF
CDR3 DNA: TGTGCCAGCAGTCGGGACATAAATCAGCCCCAGCATTTT

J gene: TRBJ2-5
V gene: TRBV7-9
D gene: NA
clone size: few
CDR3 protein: CASRVSQETQYF
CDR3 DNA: TGTGCCAGCAGAGTGAGCCAAGAGACCCAGTACTTC

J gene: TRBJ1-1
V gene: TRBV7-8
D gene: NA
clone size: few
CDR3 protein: CASSQGSARTEAFF
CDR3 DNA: TGTGCCAGCAGCCAGGGGTCGGCTCGAACTGAAGCTTTCTTT

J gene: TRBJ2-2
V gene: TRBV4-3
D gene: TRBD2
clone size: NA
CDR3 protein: CASSLGLAGPDHLYTGELFF
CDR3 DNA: TGCGCCAGCAGCCTAGGACTAGCGGGGCCCGACCACTTGTACACCGGGGAGCTGTTTTTT

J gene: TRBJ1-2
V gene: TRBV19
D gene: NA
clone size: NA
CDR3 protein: CASSILTARMNYGYTF
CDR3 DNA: TGTGCCAGTAGTATATTAACAGCTAGGATGAACTATGGCTACACCTTC

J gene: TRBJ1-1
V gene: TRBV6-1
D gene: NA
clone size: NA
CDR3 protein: CASTRTVNTEAFF
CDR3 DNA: TGTGCCAGCACCAGGACAGTGAACACTGAAGCTTTCTTT

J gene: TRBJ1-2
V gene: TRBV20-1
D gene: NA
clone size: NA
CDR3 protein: CSARDHRTDYRGYTF
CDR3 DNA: TGCAGTGCTAGAGATCATAGGACGGATTATCGAGGCTACACCTTC

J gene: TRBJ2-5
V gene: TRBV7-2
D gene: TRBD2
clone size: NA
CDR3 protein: CASSFTREGLETQYF
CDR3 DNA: TGTGCCAGCAGCTTCACACGGGAGGGCCTAGAGACCCAGTACTTC

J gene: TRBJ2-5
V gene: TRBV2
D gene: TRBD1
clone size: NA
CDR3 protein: CASSEGQTQETQYF
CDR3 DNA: TGTGCCAGCAGTGAGGGACAGACACAAGAGACCCAGTACTTC

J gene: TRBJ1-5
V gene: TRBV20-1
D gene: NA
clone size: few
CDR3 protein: CSASRPTAYRVGVFWSNQPQHF
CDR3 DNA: TGCAGTGCTAGTCGCCCTACTGCATACAGGGTGGGGGTATTTTGGAGCAATCAGCCCCAGCATTTT

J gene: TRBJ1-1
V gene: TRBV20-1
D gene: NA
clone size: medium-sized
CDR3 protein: CSASMVGGVSNTEAFF
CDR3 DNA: TGCAGTGCTAGCATGGTGGGGGGCGTATCGAACACTGAAGCTTTCTTT

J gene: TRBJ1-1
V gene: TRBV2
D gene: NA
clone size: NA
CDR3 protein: CASSGGLRGTEAFF
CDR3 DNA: TGTGCCAGCAGTGGTGGACTGCGGGGCACTGAAGCTTTCTTT

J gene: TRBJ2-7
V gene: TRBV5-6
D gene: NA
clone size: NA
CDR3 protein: CASAILDRPLEQYF
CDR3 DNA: TGTGCCAGCGCCATCTTAGACAGGCCCCTCGAGCAGTACTTC

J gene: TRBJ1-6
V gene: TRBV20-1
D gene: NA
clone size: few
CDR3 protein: CSAWVPGRSPLHF
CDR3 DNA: TGCAGTGCATGGGTCCCAGGCCGGTCACCCCTCCACTTT

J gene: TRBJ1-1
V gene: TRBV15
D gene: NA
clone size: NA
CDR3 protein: CATSRDLTNTEAFF
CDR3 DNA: TGTGCCACCAGCAGAGATCTGACGAACACTGAAGCTTTCTTT

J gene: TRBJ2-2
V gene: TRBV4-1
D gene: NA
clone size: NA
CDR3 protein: CASSQSSRGVAGELFF
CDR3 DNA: TGCGCCAGCAGCCAATCTTCGCGCGGGGTTGCCGGGGAGCTGTTTTTT

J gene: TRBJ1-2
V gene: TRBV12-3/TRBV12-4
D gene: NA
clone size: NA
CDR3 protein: CASSLLTAGEGYTF
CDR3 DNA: TGTGCCAGCAGTTTATTGACGGCAGGGGAAGGCTACACCTTC

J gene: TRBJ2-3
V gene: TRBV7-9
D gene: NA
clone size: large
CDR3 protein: CASSYTDWGGQSTDTQYF
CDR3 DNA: TGTGCCAGCAGCTATACTGATTGGGGGGGGCAAAGCACAGATACGCAGTATTTT

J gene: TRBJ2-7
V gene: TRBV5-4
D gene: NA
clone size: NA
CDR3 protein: CASSQGTLLYEQYF
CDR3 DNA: TGTGCCAGCAGCCAGGGGACACTCCTTTACGAGCAGTACTTC

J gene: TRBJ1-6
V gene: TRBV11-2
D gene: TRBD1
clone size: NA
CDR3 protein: CASRLGTRDRNSPLHF
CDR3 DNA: TGTGCCAGCAGGTTGGGGACAAGGGACAGGAATTCACCCCTCCACTTT

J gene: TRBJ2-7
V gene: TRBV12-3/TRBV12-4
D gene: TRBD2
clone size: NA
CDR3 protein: CASSFQGGSVDEQYF
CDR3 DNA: TGTGCCAGCAGTTTTCAGGGCGGGAGCGTTGACGAGCAGTACTTC

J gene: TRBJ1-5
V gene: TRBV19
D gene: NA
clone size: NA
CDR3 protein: CASSISRPGNQPQHF
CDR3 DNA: TGTGCCAGTAGTATAAGCCGGCCAGGGAATCAGCCCCAGCATTTT

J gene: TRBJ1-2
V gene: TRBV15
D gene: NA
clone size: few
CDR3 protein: CATETGYKDGYTF
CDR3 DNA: TGTGCCACTGAAACAGGGTATAAGGATGGCTACACCTTC

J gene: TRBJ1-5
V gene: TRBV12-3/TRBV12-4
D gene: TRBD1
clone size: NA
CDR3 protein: CASSSIGGPTGSSNQPQHF
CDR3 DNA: TGTGCCAGCAGTTCCATCGGGGGGCCGACAGGGTCTTCCAATCAGCCCCAGCATTTT

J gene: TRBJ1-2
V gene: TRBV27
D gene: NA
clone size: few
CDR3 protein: CASSTRGPLFYGYTF
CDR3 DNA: TGTGCCAGCAGCACCCGGGGACCATTATTCTATGGCTACACCTTC

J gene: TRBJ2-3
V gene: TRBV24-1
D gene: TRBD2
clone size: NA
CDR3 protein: CATDSGRETDTQYF
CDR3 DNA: TGTGCCACCGATAGCGGGAGGGAGACAGATACGCAGTATTTT

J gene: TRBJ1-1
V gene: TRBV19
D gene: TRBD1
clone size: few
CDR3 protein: CASSTRQGWLNTEAFF
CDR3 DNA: TGTGCCAGTAGTACTAGACAGGGGTGGTTGAACACTGAAGCTTTCTTT